One sample yielded the 16 T cell receptor beta chains listed below, sequenced in a study of cytomegalovirus exposure and HLA in healthy donors. PCR employed 60 Vbeta and 13 Jbeta primers. Clones were read by immunoSEQ multiplex PCR, and TCRdb kept only the in-frame ones, dropping some. The sample holds around 170,000 clones, over 80% seen once. Sequenced input: PBMCs. All receptors come from a woman aged 18-35 years in good health and CMV-seronegative.

V is TRBV5-1 and J is TRBJ2-7, with 8 bases lining up with TRBD1. V lost 4 bases to trimming and J lost 5 bases; unmatched junction nucleotides: 8. CDR3 length: 14 residues. In germline, CDR1 is SGHRS, CDR2 YFSETQ. In DNA form, the CDR3 reads TGCGCCAGCAGCCCCGGACAGGGAGTCCACGAGCAGTACTTC. This translates into CASSPGQGVHEQYF.

The CDR3 region is CASSIRGFGQPQHF. The CDR3 DNA is TGTGCCAGTAGTATCCGGGGGTTTGGGCAGCCCCAGCATTTT. V gene TRBV19 combines with J gene TRBJ1-5, with D tentatively TRBD1 (5 bases). The ends were cut back, 3 bases at V and 7 bases at J, with 13 bases in the middle. The CDR3 length is 14 residues. Germline V lookup: CDR1 LNHDA, CDR2 SQIVND (reference sequence).

V gene TRBV5-1 combines with J gene TRBJ1-1, with a weak D call TRBD1 (5 bases). The V gene lost 4 bases and the J gene lost 1 base, with 11 bases spanning the gap. The CDR3 totals 14 residues. Germline V CDR1 and CDR2: SGHRS, YFSETQ. The CDR3 region has the DNA TGCGCCAGCAGCCCGGACACCAGGAACACTGAAGCTTTCTTT. Its translation is CASSPDTRNTEAFF.

The chain carries TRBV28 and TRBJ1-5, with D tentatively TRBD1 (5 bases). CDR1 and CDR2 (germline): MDHEN, SYDVKM. V gave up 4 bases and J gave up 5 bases, with 15 bases separating them. This CDR3 spans 15 amino acids. The chain's CDR3 is CASSSSSTGDQPQHF. The CDR3 nucleotides read TGTGCCAGCAGTTCCTCCTCCACAGGAGATCAGCCCCAGCATTTT.

The chain employs TRBV10-2 and TRBJ1-1; no reliable D call. V shed 6 bases and J shed 11 bases, with 13 bases lying between them. The CDR3 loop spans 11 amino acids. The V gene's germline CDR1 is WSHSY and CDR2 SAAADI. The chain's CDR3 is CASSRPPGAFF. CDR3 DNA: TGCGCCAGCAGCCGACCCCCGGGGGCTTTCTTT.

The rearrangement uses TRBV11-3 and TRBJ2-1; 11 bases match TRBD2. The CDR3 spans 16 residues. Germline values: CDR1 SGHNT, CDR2 YENEEA. V was clipped by 4 bases and J by 4 bases; unmatched bases: 6. CDR3 in amino acids: CASSSLTSGVYNEQFF. As DNA, the CDR3 is TGTGCCAGCAGCTCCCTGACTAGCGGGGTATACAATGAGCAGTTCTTC.

The CDR3 coding sequence is TGTGCCAGCAATAGACAGGGTCTGTCTCTTGAAAAACTGTTTTTT. It is translated as CASNRQGLSLEKLFF. This chain links TRBV6-6 with TRBJ1-4; 7 positions match TRBD1. Germline assignment: CDR1 MNHNY and CDR2 SVGAGI (reference sequence). V lost 7 bases, J lost 7 bases, and 12 bases stayed unmatched. The CDR3 loop spans 15 amino acids.

This clone was seen a few times. The rearrangement joins TRBV7-9 to TRBJ2-3; D may be TRBD2 (5 bases). CDR3 length equals 13 residues. V was shortened by 9 bases and J by 7 bases, with 17 bases between the two germline ends. Germline V gene data show CDR1 as SEHNR and CDR2 as FQNEAQ (reference sequence). The CDR3: CASTSGDGNTQYF. In nucleotides, the CDR3 is TGTGCCAGTACGAGCGGTGATGGAAATACGCAGTATTTT.

The chain is built from TRBV5-1 and TRBJ1-3; 10 bases align to TRBD1. CDR3 length: 17 residues. Germline V CDR1 and CDR2: SGHRS, YFSETQ. The ends lost 4 bases at V and 0 bases at J; junction bases unmatched: 7. CDR3: CASSVRDRGLSGNTIYF. The CDR3 DNA follows: TGCGCCAGCAGCGTCCGGGACAGGGGCCTCTCTGGAAACACCATATATTTT.

The rearrangement uses TRBV19 and TRBJ2-1, with D possibly TRBD1 on 5 matching bases. Trimming took 8 bases from V and 5 from J, leaving 7 bases between them. CDR3 size: 11 residues. The germline CDR1 and CDR2 sequences are LNHDA and SQIVND (reference sequence). CDR3 region: CASRRDNEQFF. The CDR3 DNA reads TGTGCCAGTCGCAGGGACAATGAGCAGTTCTTC.

The chain carries TRBV20-1 and TRBJ2-5; D remains ambiguous. CDR1 is DFQATT, CDR2 SNEGSKA, per germline (reference sequence). The V gene lost 3 bases and the J gene lost 6 bases, with 5 bases spanning the gap. The CDR3 is 10 residues long. Written as DNA, the CDR3 is TGCAGTGCTAGTGAGAAGACCCAGTACTTC. It encodes CSASEKTQYF.

This chain joins TRBV10-2 and TRBJ2-1, with 9 bases identical to TRBD1. From germline, CDR1 is WSHSY and CDR2 SAAADI. J lost 16 bases, V lost 0 bases, and 4 bases had no gene match. The length of the CDR3 is 12 residues. The CDR3 coding sequence is TGCGCCAGCAGTGAGTCAAGACAGGGGGGATTCTTC. It yields the protein CASSESRQGGFF.

The chain recombines TRBV11-3 with TRBJ1-1; D ambiguous. Per the germline V gene, CDR1 is SGHNT and CDR2 is YENEEA. V lost 3 bases, J lost 12 bases, and 11 bases lay in between. CDR3 length: 11 amino acids. This chain's CDR3 is CASSFREVTFF. The DNA of the CDR3 is TGTGCCAGCAGCTTTAGGGAGGTAACTTTCTTT.

The chain is built from TRBV4-1 and TRBJ1-1; D call uncertain. Germline values: CDR1 MGHRA, CDR2 YSYEKL. The germline V and J ends were trimmed by 6 bases and 4 bases, with 12 bases remaining between them. The CDR3 is made up of 13 amino acids. This CDR3 reads CASRNIAATEAFF. CDR3 sequence (DNA): TGCGCCAGCAGGAATATAGCTGCCACTGAAGCTTTCTTT.

This chain uses TRBV5-1 with TRBJ1-2, with D maybe TRBD1 (5 bases). From germline, CDR1 is SGHRS and CDR2 YFSETQ. Trimming took off 1 base at V and 4 bases at J, with 14 bases between the two ends. This CDR3 is 15 amino acids long. CDR3 coding DNA: TGCGCCAGCAGCTTGTTTGATTCAGGGTCCTATGGCTACACCTTC. It is translated as CASSLFDSGSYGYTF.

The table lists this clone with a count of one. The CDR3 DNA sequence: TGCGCCAGCAGCCAAGAAATCACAGGGCGGCTAAAGCAGTACTTC. Its translation is CASSQEITGRLKQYF. This rearrangement joins TRBV4-1 to TRBJ2-7, with D possibly being TRBD1 (6 bases). V was clipped by 0 bases and J by 8 bases, with 17 bases between them. The CDR3 covers 15 residues. The germline V gene has CDR1 MGHRA and CDR2 YSYEKL.